This TCR beta chain was recorded in a study of T cell responses to AZD1222 COVID-19 vaccine listed by TCRdb under 2021. Study-wide context: AZD1222 recipients with second doses at about 4 weeks or about 12 weeks were pooled, because spike-specific TCR depth and breadth did not differ between schedules. Trial participants were enrolled by age into subgroups of 18-55, 56-69 and 70-plus years, and roughly 150, 30 and 60 TCR-sequenced participants, respectively, were included in these subgroups. TCR sequencing was performed for approximately 240 trial participants, of whom about 200 were given two doses of AZD1222 and approximately 25 were given two doses of MenACWY control vaccine. Broad study findings and their caveats: After two AZD1222 doses, both the breadth and the depth of spike-specific TCRs were significantly higher than at day 0 and than in MenACWY recipients. Most participants were white British and females outnumbered males, and the authors suggested that clonal diversity may have been underestimated. Vaccine-associated CD4 TCRs spanned the whole spike protein, with dominant responses in regions 160-218 and 743-854. Conclusions about previously exposed vaccinees were limited because only six AZD1222 recipients were SARS-CoV-2 seropositive at baseline. Reportedly, close to half of the unique spike-specific TCRs recognized epitopes lying outside the regions that are mutated in the B.1.351 and B.1.1.7 variants. The 56-69-year group was small, and its depth increase did not reach significance, likely because of low power. Because no day 14 peak-response samples were available, repertoires were characterized only after the peak T cell response.

In the paper's terms, the time point label means: baseline before first vaccination. Vaccinee samples were obtained from the UK trials COV001 and COV002, which included a single-blind randomized controlled phase 2/3 trial of AZD1222 (ChAdOx1 nCoV-19) in healthy adults. For TCRbeta chain sequencing, PBMC samples from trial participants were taken at day 0 and at day 28 after the second dose. Per the germline V gene, SNHLY is the CDR1 and FYNNEI is the CDR2. The CDR3 runs 13 residues from the cysteine to the phenylalanine. Here the CDR3 DNA is all that survives: 39 bases in frame from base 1. V is cut by 7 bases and J by 8 bases, and the space between the germline ends is 17 bases. The CDR3 regions of human TCRbeta chains were analyzed by immunosequencing. As for how the authors treated the data: Repertoire TCRs were matched against a reference library of SARS-CoV-2-specific TCRs generated with the MIRA antigen-specificity platform. Breadth was defined as the fraction of unique TCRs that were SARS-CoV-2-associated. Depth was defined as the fraction of total T cells that were SARS-CoV-2-associated. Each spike-specific TCR was assigned to its reactive spike region and to a CD4 or CD8 class using the MIRA data. Log10-transformed breadth and depth values were compared by one-way ANOVA with Sidak's multiple comparisons tests. TCRdb's version of the immuneACCESS table is confined to in-frame rearrangements and falls short of the full clone set. An unresolved V gene accounts for under half of the shortfall where checked; the remainder is of unknown origin. Clone size and V and J calls were adopted from that table, with D and trimming inferred from the DNA. The table for this sample lists under 70,000 clones; over 60% of them were counted only once. Over 11% of the sample lies in the top ten.

Regarding this clone: This receptor's antigen is unknown. Per-base quality was not reported, and no clone a single base away is much larger than it.

The sequenced sample was peripheral blood, obtained on day 0 of AZD1222 vaccination. The clonotype was recovered from an adult in good health. The receptor chain draws on TRBV2 and TRBJ1-2; TRBD1 is a possible D gene, resting on 5 matching bases. The DNA sequence is TGTGCCAGCAATCCCTCCTCGGGGACCGGCTACACCTTC. Translated, this is CASNPSSGTGYTF. With the portions outside the CDR3 filled from the reference TRBV2 and TRBJ1-2 genes, the complete variable region becomes EPEVTQTPSHQVTQMGQEVILRCVPISNHLYFYWYRQILGQKVEFLVSFYNNEISEKSEIFDDQFSVERPDGSNFTLKIRSTKLEDSAMYFCASNPSSGTGYTFGSGTRLTVV.